This T cell receptor (beta chain) was documented in a study of cytomegalovirus exposure and HLA in healthy donors. 13 Jbeta primers and 60 Vbeta primers were used for the PCR. TCRdb keeps only in-frame clones here, not all; method: immunoSEQ multiplex PCR. The sample yields around 90,000 clones, about two thirds seen once. Germline loops: CDR1 SGHNT, CDR2 YYREEE (reference sequence). V was shortened by 6 bases and J by 5 bases, with 14 bases between the two germline ends. The CDR3 length is 14 residues. The J gene is TRBJ1-4, the V gene TRBV5-4, with D possibly being TRBD1 (6 bases). This receptor was identified in a human donor in good health. Sequenced sample: PBMCs. In DNA, the CDR3 is TGTGCCAGCACCAAACAGGGTACGAATGAAAAACTGTTTTTT. Amino acid sequence: CASTKQGTNEKLFF.